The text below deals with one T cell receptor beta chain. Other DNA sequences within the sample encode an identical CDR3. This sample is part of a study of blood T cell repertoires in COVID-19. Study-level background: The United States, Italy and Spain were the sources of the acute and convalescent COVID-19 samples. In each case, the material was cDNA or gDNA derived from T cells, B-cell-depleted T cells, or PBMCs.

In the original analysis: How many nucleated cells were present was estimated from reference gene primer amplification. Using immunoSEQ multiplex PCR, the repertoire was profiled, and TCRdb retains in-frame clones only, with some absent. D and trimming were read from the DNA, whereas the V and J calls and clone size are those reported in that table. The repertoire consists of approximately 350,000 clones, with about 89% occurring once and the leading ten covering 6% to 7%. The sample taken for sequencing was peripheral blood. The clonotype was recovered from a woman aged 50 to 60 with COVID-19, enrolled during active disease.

The CDR3 sequence is CASSLGQAYNSPLHF. The CDR3 nucleotides are TGTGCCAGCAGCTTGGGACAGGCGTATAATTCACCCCTCCACTTT. The V call is TRBV5-6, the J call TRBJ1-6; the D gene is possibly TRBD1 (6 bases). The germline V gene has CDR1 SGHDT and CDR2 YYEEEE. The CDR3 extends over 15 amino acids. V was shortened by 0 bases and J by 4 bases, with 8 bases between the two germline ends. Together with reference TRBV5-6 and TRBJ1-6, the CDR3 gives the full variable domain: DAGVTQSPTHLIKTRGQQVTLRCSPKSGHDTVSWYQQALGQGPQFIFQYYEEEERQRGNFPDRFSGHQFPNYSSELNVNALLLGDSALYLCASSLGQAYNSPLHFGNGTRLTVT.